Following are 19 T cell receptor beta chains from one sample sequenced in a study of blood T cell repertoires in COVID-19. Clones were read by immunoSEQ multiplex PCR, and TCRdb kept only the in-frame ones, dropping some. The sample lists about 110,000 clones, about 80% occurring once. Sequenced sample: peripheral blood. Receptor source: a woman aged 60-70 years with acute or convalescent COVID-19.

The rearrangement uses TRBV10-1 and TRBJ2-7; TRBD1 is a possible D gene (5 bases). Germline-derived CDR1 and CDR2 are WNHNN and SYGVQD (reference sequence). With 1 base removed from V and 0 bases from J, the gap between germline ends came to 13 bases. CDR3 length: 16 amino acids. CDR3 DNA: TGCGCCAGCAGTGAGTATGGCAGGGCCAGCTCCTACGAGCAGTACTTC. Translation gives CASSEYGRASSYEQYF.

V is TRBV4-1 and J is TRBJ2-1; 10 bases map to TRBD2. CDR3 length: 17 amino acids. The V segment lost 2 bases and the J segment 2 bases; nucleotides outside the gene matches: 6. Germline lookup yields CDR1 MGHRA and CDR2 YSYEKL. The CDR3 region is CASSQNIAGGTYNEQFF. For the CDR3, the DNA is TGCGCCAGCAGCCAAAATATAGCGGGGGGAACCTACAATGAGCAGTTCTTC.

The V gene is TRBV29-1, the J gene TRBJ1-5, with D maybe TRBD1 (6 bases). This CDR3 has 14 amino acids. Germline V gives CDR1 SQVTM, CDR2 ANQGSEA. V was clipped by 5 bases and J by 5 bases, with 16 bases between them. The CDR3 loop is CSVSGGARDQPQHF. CDR3 bases: TGCAGCGTTTCGGGGGGGGCCCGGGATCAGCCCCAGCATTTT.

The V call is TRBV19, the J call TRBJ2-5; the D is unclear. Trimming left V 5 bases short and J 1 base short, with 8 bases between. CDR1 and CDR2 (germline): LNHDA, SQIVND (reference sequence). CDR3 length: 13 amino acids. In DNA, the CDR3 is TGTGCCAGTAGTCGTGGCCTCCAAGAGACCCAGTACTTC. Translated, it gives CASSRGLQETQYF.

This sequence joins TRBV29-1 and TRBJ1-1, with D unclear. In germline, CDR1 is SQVTM, CDR2 ANQGSEA. The CDR3 loop spans 14 amino acids. V lost 3 bases, J lost 0 bases, and 11 bases lay in between. CDR3 DNA sequence: TGCAGCGTTGATTTGCAGGCCCTGAACACTGAAGCTTTCTTT. As protein: CSVDLQALNTEAFF.

This chain uses TRBV5-1 with TRBJ2-7; D remains ambiguous. This CDR3 is 16 amino acids long. The V and J ends lost 0 bases and 4 bases respectively, with 17 bases between them. CDR1 is SGHRS and CDR2 is YFSETQ in the germline V gene. This CDR3 is CASSLAPPVVGYEQYF. In DNA, the CDR3 is TGCGCCAGCAGCTTGGCCCCTCCCGTTGTCGGTTACGAGCAGTACTTC.

This clone was found a few times. The CDR3 DNA reads as TGCGCCAGCAGCTTGGCCAGTGCCCTAGACGAGACCCAGTACTTC. It codes for CASSLASALDETQYF. The J gene is TRBJ2-5, the V gene TRBV5-1; D is uncertain. The CDR3 consists of 15 residues. V lost 0 bases to trimming and J lost 5 bases, with 14 bases between them. Germline V CDR1 and CDR2: SGHRS, YFSETQ.

The rearrangement links TRBV24-1 to TRBJ2-1; 9 positions match TRBD2. V dropped 2 bases and J dropped 4; count of bases not matched to a gene: 8. This CDR3 comprises 17 residues. Germline loops: CDR1 KGHDR, CDR2 SFDVKD. The DNA for the CDR3 is TGTGCCACCAGTGATTCGGGGGTAGCGGGAGATTACAATGAGCAGTTCTTC. It codes for CATSDSGVAGDYNEQFF.

This clone has just one count. The chain uses TRBV18 and TRBJ2-7; 12 nucleotides align to TRBD2. Trimming at V came to 5 bases and at J to 2 bases, leaving 4 bases not matched to a gene. The CDR3 length is 15 residues. Germline V CDR1 and CDR2: KGHSH, LQKENI. For the CDR3, the DNA is TGTGCCAGCTCATCAGGACTAGCGGGAACCTACGAGCAGTACTTC. Amino acid sequence: CASSSGLAGTYEQYF.

The genes are TRBV12-3 or TRBV12-4 and TRBJ1-2, with D maybe TRBD1 (6 bases). The germline V and J ends were trimmed by 6 bases and 5 bases, with 13 bases remaining between them. The CDR3 is made up of 13 amino acids. The CDR3 loop is CASRPTGNYGYTF. DNA for the CDR3: TGTGCCAGCAGGCCCACAGGGAATTATGGCTACACCTTC.

The chain joins TRBV5-4 to TRBJ2-5; 9 bases line up with TRBD1. The V segment lost 4 bases and the J segment 5 bases; nucleotides outside the gene matches: 6. The CDR3 is made up of 14 amino acids. Germline V CDR1 and CDR2: SGHNT, YYREEE (reference sequence). CDR3 loop: CASSLQGAGETQYF. For the CDR3, the DNA is TGTGCCAGCAGCCTACAGGGGGCGGGGGAGACCCAGTACTTC.

This clone was seen a handful of times. The chain recombines TRBV4-1 with TRBJ2-7; TRBD2 matches at 9 bases. J lost 0 bases, V lost 5 bases, and 11 bases had no gene match. CDR1 and CDR2 (germline): MGHRA, YSYEKL. The CDR3 is 17 residues long. The CDR3 DNA follows: TGCGCCAGCAGCTTCCTAGCGGGACCAGTTAGCTCCTACGAGCAGTACTTC. Protein product: CASSFLAGPVSSYEQYF.

CDR3 residues: CASSPAGTGGDQPQHF. CDR3 nucleotide sequence: TGTGCCAGCTCACCCGCCGGGACAGGGGGCGATCAGCCCCAGCATTTT. This chain uses TRBV18 with TRBJ1-5; 12 nucleotides line up with TRBD1. Per the germline V gene, CDR1 is KGHSH and CDR2 is LQKENI. The V and J ends lost 3 bases and 5 bases, in that order; junction bases with no gene match: 5. The CDR3 runs to 16 residues.

This clone was seen just once. This chain links TRBV24-1 with TRBJ2-5, with 7 bases fitting TRBD2. The CDR3 has 15 amino acids. The ends lost 7 bases at V and 0 bases at J; junction bases unmatched: 7. CDR1 is KGHDR and CDR2 is SFDVKD in the germline V gene. The CDR3, as DNA: TGTGCCACCAGACCAACTAGCGCCTACCAAGAGACCCAGTACTTC. Amino acid sequence: CATRPTSAYQETQYF.

This clone occurred once. V and J are TRBV2 and TRBJ2-7; D might be TRBD2 (5 bases). Trimming stripped 1 base from V and 3 bases from J, with 13 bases between. The CDR3 is 15 residues long. Germline CDR1 reads SNHLY; CDR2 reads FYNNEI. The chain's CDR3 is CASSEGAGSFYEQYF. CDR3 in DNA: TGTGCCAGCAGTGAAGGTGCGGGTTCCTTCTACGAGCAGTACTTC. Looking up the rest from reference TRBV2 and TRBJ2-7 gives the full variable domain: EPEVTQTPSHQVTQMGQEVILRCVPISNHLYFYWYRQILGQKVEFLVSFYNNEISEKSEIFDDQFSVERPDGSNFTLKIRSTKLEDSAMYFCASSEGAGSFYEQYFGPGTRLTVT.

The chain links TRBV7-9 to TRBJ1-2, with D tentatively TRBD1 (5 bases). The germline gives CDR1 SEHNR, CDR2 FQNEAQ (reference sequence). Trimming cost V 1 base and J 5 bases, with 11 bases left between them. This CDR3 is 14 amino acids long. Here the CDR3 reads CASSLDRLGYGYTF. The CDR3 DNA follows: TGTGCCAGCAGCTTAGACAGGCTTGGGTATGGCTACACCTTC. The full variable domain, completed using reference TRBV7-9 and TRBJ1-2, is DTGVSQNPRHKITKRGQNVTFRCDPISEHNRLYWYRQTLGQGPEFLTYFQNEAQLEKSRLLSDRFSAERPKGSFSTLEIQRTEQGDSAMYLCASSLDRLGYGYTFGSGTRLTVV.

In its sample, this clone was seen a few times. V and J are TRBV5-1 and TRBJ2-2; D is perhaps TRBD1 (6 bases). CDR1 and CDR2 (germline): SGHRS, YFSETQ. This CDR3 has 13 amino acids. Trimming stripped 2 bases from V and 7 bases from J, with 9 bases between. CDR3 sequence reads: CASSLQGNGELFF. The CDR3 region has the DNA TGCGCCAGCAGCTTACAGGGAAACGGGGAGCTGTTTTTT.

The chain links TRBV9 to TRBJ2-3; the match to TRBD2 covers 11 bases. The V and J ends lost 2 bases and 6 bases, in that order; junction bases with no gene match: 8. The length of the CDR3 is 16 residues. CDR1 and CDR2 (germline): SGDLS, YYNGEE. The CDR3 bases are TGTGCCAGCAGCGTCGACGCTAGCGGGAGGATGGATACGCAGTATTTT. Translating it yields CASSVDASGRMDTQYF.

V gene TRBV5-1 combines with J gene TRBJ1-3, with TRBD1 matching 8 bases. CDR1 and CDR2 (germline): SGHRS, YFSETQ. The V and J ends lost 0 bases and 1 base, in that order; junction bases with no gene match: 6. The CDR3 totals 17 residues. This CDR3 reads CASSLVGTGGSGNTIYF. The CDR3 coding sequence is TGCGCCAGCAGCTTGGTAGGGACAGGAGGATCTGGAAACACCATATATTTT.